A single sample is the source of the 22 T cell receptor beta chains below, sequenced in a study of graft-versus-host responses after intestinal transplantation. TCRdb's table, derived via immunoSEQ multiplex PCR, lists solely in-frame clones and lacks some. Among 4,600 or so clones listed, roughly 29% were seen once. The specimen was alloreactive CD4+ T cells from a mixed lymphocyte reaction culture, collected before transplantation. Documented subset: CFSE-low proliferating T cells sorted from roughly 6-day pre-transplant mixed lymphocyte reaction (GvH or HvG direction). These TCRs come from a human patient who was an organ donor for intestinal transplantation.

This clone was found a few times. The genes are TRBV20-1 and TRBJ1-2; 7 bases line up with TRBD1. Germline values: CDR1 DFQATT, CDR2 SNEGSKA (reference sequence). The CDR3 sequence is 10 residues long. The V gene end was trimmed by 6 bases and the J gene end by 8 bases; junction bases not matched to a gene: 3. Here the CDR3 reads CSAYRGGYTF. Written as DNA, the CDR3 is TGCAGTGCGTACAGGGGAGGCTACACCTTC.

This clone counts as medium-sized. The chain couples TRBV16 to TRBJ2-7, with 9 positions matching TRBD1. J lost 3 bases, V lost 2 bases, and 2 bases had no gene match. CDR1 KGHSY and CDR2 FQNENV come from the germline V gene. The CDR3 totals 14 residues. Here the CDR3 DNA reads TGTGCCAGCAGCCAAAACAGGGGGCTCTACGAGCAGTACTTC. This translates into CASSQNRGLYEQYF. Variable domain in full (rest from reference TRBV16 and TRBJ2-7): GEEVAQTPKHLVRGEGQKAKLYCAPIKGHSYVFWYQQVLKNEFKFLISFQNENVFDETGMPKERFSAKCLPNSPCSLEIQATKLEDSAVYFCASSQNRGLYEQYFGPGTRLTVT.

J is TRBJ1-2 and V is TRBV5-1; 7 positions agree with TRBD1. The CDR3 extends over 16 amino acids. Looked up from germline, CDR1 is SGHRS and CDR2 is YFSETQ. With V trimmed by 2 bases and J by 3 bases, 10 bases remained unmatched. CDR3 nucleotide sequence: TGCGCCAGCAGCTTAGGGGGCGGCAGGGTAGACTATGGCTACACCTTC. Translation gives CASSLGGGRVDYGYTF.

This clone was seen a handful of times. The chain couples TRBV4-3 to TRBJ2-3, with 8 bases identical to TRBD1. The junction had 7 bases not matched to a gene; V was cut back by 0 bases and J by 2 bases. The CDR3 length is 17 residues. Germline CDR1 is LGHNA and CDR2 is YSLEER. As DNA, the CDR3 is TGCGCCAGCAGCCAAGAGGGCCCAGGGGGCCTCACAGATACGCAGTATTTT. Amino acid sequence: CASSQEGPGGLTDTQYF.

This clone was picked up a small number of times. The V call is TRBV6-5, the J call TRBJ2-7; D assignment may be TRBD1 or TRBD2 (6 bases each). The CDR3 totals 15 residues. Germline-derived CDR1 and CDR2 are MNHEY and SVGAGI. V was pared by 5 bases and J by 0 bases, with 14 bases between. This CDR3 is CASSPPGAYSYEQYF. The CDR3 DNA is TGTGCCAGCAGTCCCCCGGGGGCGTACTCCTACGAGCAGTACTTC.

The table lists this clone with a few counts. The rearrangement joins TRBV5-4 to TRBJ1-2, with D perhaps TRBD1 (6 bases). CDR3 length: 15 residues. Germline V gene data show CDR1 as SGHNT and CDR2 as YYREEE (reference sequence). The V gene lost 4 bases and the J gene lost 6 bases, with 19 bases spanning the gap. The chain's CDR3 is CASSQDSGGADGYTF. Here the CDR3 DNA reads TGTGCCAGCAGCCAAGATTCCGGGGGGGCGGATGGCTACACCTTC.

The chain joins TRBV5-1 to TRBJ2-1; D is undetermined. CDR1 and CDR2 from the germline V gene are SGHRS and YFSETQ. The CDR3 is made up of 17 amino acids. V shed 0 bases and J shed 5 bases, with 18 bases lying between them. The CDR3 region is CASSLGLTLMSHNEQFF. The CDR3 DNA sequence: TGCGCCAGCAGCTTGGGTCTGACCCTAATGAGCCACAATGAGCAGTTCTTC.

Relative to its sample, this clone is medium-sized. J is TRBJ1-4 and V is TRBV4-3; TRBD1 agrees at 7 bases. The CDR3 extends over 15 amino acids. With 7 bases clipped from V and 5 bases from J, the junction kept 10 bases outside the gene matches. Per germline, CDR1 LGHNA and CDR2 YSLEER. The CDR3 loop is CASTSMTGKNEKLFF. CDR3 nucleotides: TGCGCCAGCACCTCCATGACAGGGAAAAATGAAAAACTGTTTTTT.

This clone is judged medium-sized. V usage is TRBV6-6 and J usage is TRBJ1-1; D is perhaps TRBD1 (6 bases). The V end was cut by 5 bases, the J end by 1 base, with 8 bases between. The CDR3 is 13 amino acids. Germline-derived CDR1 and CDR2 are MNHNY and SVGAGI (reference sequence). Written as DNA, the CDR3 is TGTGCCAGCAGTCAGGGACAGAACACTGAAGCTTTCTTT. This gives the protein CASSQGQNTEAFF.

This clone was seen a handful of times. This rearrangement joins TRBV6-5 to TRBJ2-2; possible D gene TRBD1, 6 bases. CDR1 is MNHEY, CDR2 SVGAGI, per germline. This CDR3 comprises 15 residues. The V end lost 3 bases, the J end lost 1 base, and 9 bases lay between the germline ends. CDR3 loop: CASSYRTENTGELFF. As DNA, the CDR3 is TGTGCCAGCAGTTATCGGACAGAGAACACCGGGGAGCTGTTTTTT.

The chain links TRBV7-2 to TRBJ2-7; no clear D. CDR1 is SGHTA, CDR2 FQGNSA, per germline. The CDR3 runs 15 residues. The CDR3 DNA follows: TGTGCTTTTTTTTTCAAGCAGAAGACGGCATACGAGCAGTACTTC. It is translated as CAFFFKQKTAYEQYF.

This clone has just one count. The chain couples TRBV1 to TRBJ2-6. TRBV1 is reported as a pseudogene. The CDR3 is 18 residues long. The CDR3 sequence: CTSRYVSLCTKRANVLTF. CDR3 sequence (DNA): TGCACCAGCAGGTATGTTAGTTTGTGCACAAAGCGGGCCAACGTCCTGACTTTC.

By sample fraction, this clone is large. The genes are TRBV11-2 and TRBJ1-5; D unresolved. The CDR3 contains 13 residues. Germline lookup yields CDR1 SGHAT and CDR2 FQNNGV. V was clipped by 4 bases and J by 4 bases, with 8 bases between them. The CDR3 is CASSSFSNQPQHF. The CDR3 DNA reads TGTGCCAGCAGCTCCTTCTCGAATCAGCCCCAGCATTTT.

The rearrangement joins TRBV11-3 to TRBJ2-5, with TRBD2 matching 11 bases. This CDR3 contains 16 residues. The ends lost 5 bases at V and 1 base at J; junction bases unmatched: 6. Germline V lookup: CDR1 SGHNT, CDR2 YENEEA. The chain's CDR3 is CASSGTSGLSQETQYF. The CDR3 DNA reads TGTGCCAGCAGCGGGACTAGCGGCCTTTCCCAAGAGACCCAGTACTTC.

The J gene is TRBJ2-7, the V gene TRBV7-2; 10 positions match TRBD2. J was trimmed by 2 bases and V by 2 bases; bases with no gene match: 0. The CDR3 contains 14 residues. In germline, CDR1 is SGHTA, CDR2 FQGNSA. Here the CDR3 reads CASSLLAGAYEQYF. CDR3 DNA sequence: TGTGCCAGCAGCTTACTAGCGGGGGCCTACGAGCAGTACTTC. The full variable domain, with the rest looked up from reference TRBV7-2 and TRBJ2-7, is GAGVSQSPSNKVTEKGKDVELRCDPISGHTALYWYRQSLGQGLEFLIYFQGNSAPDKSGLPSDRFSAERTGGSVSTLTIQRTQQEDSAVYLCASSLLAGAYEQYFGPGTRLTVT.

This clone was picked up a small number of times. The chain carries TRBV15 and TRBJ2-5; the D gene is possibly TRBD1 (5 bases). V dropped 0 bases and J dropped 1 base, with 12 bases sitting between them. The CDR3 is 16 residues long. CDR1 LNHNV and CDR2 YYDKDF come from the germline V gene (reference sequence). The CDR3 region has the DNA TGTGCCACCAGCAGAGATTTAGGGCAGGGCCAAGAGACCCAGTACTTC. This gives the protein CATSRDLGQGQETQYF.

This clone has only a few counts. The chain joins TRBV5-5 to TRBJ2-3, with 9 bases fitting TRBD2. Germline V gene data show CDR1 as SGHKS and CDR2 as YYEKEE (reference sequence). With V trimmed by 0 bases and J by 2 bases, 1 base remained unmatched. The CDR3 length is 15 residues. The CDR3 loop is CASSLGLAVTDTQYF. CDR3 DNA: TGTGCCAGCAGCTTGGGACTAGCGGTCACAGATACGCAGTATTTT.

With regard to this clone: Other DNA sequences within the sample encode an identical CDR3. The chain has TRBV5-1 and TRBJ2-7, with TRBD2 identical over 11 bases. The germline CDR1 and CDR2 sequences are SGHRS and YFSETQ. Trimming removed 3 bases from V and 4 bases from J; junction bases left unmatched: 3. The CDR3 contains 14 residues. The CDR3 loop reads CASSSGLAAYEQYF. The CDR3 DNA follows: TGCGCCAGCAGCTCGGGACTAGCGGCATACGAGCAGTACTTC.

This chain connects TRBV21-1 to TRBJ2-5. TRBV21-1 is a pseudogene segment. This CDR3 is built from 17 residues. The DNA of the CDR3 is TGTGCCAGCAGCAAAGAGGATGGGACGGCGGACCAAGAGACCCAGTACTTC. Protein sequence: CASSKEDGTADQETQYF.

Concerning this clone: An end of the junction does not agree with germline; a read error may underlie this. The V and J genes are TRBV6-5 and TRBJ2-7, with D unresolved. The CDR3 contains 13 residues. Germline lookup yields CDR1 MNHEY and CDR2 SVGAGI. Here the CDR3 reads CAISEFSSYEQYF. The CDR3 DNA sequence: TGTGCCATCAGTGAGTTTAGCTCCTACGAGCAGTACTTC.

This clone was detected a few times. This chain links TRBV5-1 with TRBJ2-2; D might be TRBD2 (6 bases). The germline V gene encodes CDR1 SGHRS and CDR2 YFSETQ. This CDR3 region has 17 residues. Between the trimmed V and J ends, which lost 4 bases and 6 bases, there was a span of 22 bases. CDR3 sequence reads: CASSPRRDSWGAGELFF. The DNA for the CDR3 is TGCGCCAGCAGCCCACGACGGGACTCCTGGGGGGCCGGGGAGCTGTTTTTT.

This clone has only a few counts. V is TRBV7-2 and J is TRBJ1-3, with 10 bases aligning to TRBD1. With 5 bases clipped from V and 6 bases from J, the junction kept 7 bases outside the gene matches. The CDR3 length is 15 residues. CDR1 and CDR2 (germline): SGHTA, FQGNSA. The CDR3 is CASSSRDRGLNTIYF. CDR3 nucleotides: TGTGCCAGCAGCAGCCGGGACAGGGGTTTAAACACCATATATTTT.